This T cell receptor (beta chain) appears in the sequencing data of a study of PD-1 blockade in classical Hodgkin lymphoma. Study-level points and caveats: The drivers behind the repertoire differences, possibly disease activity or prior therapy, remain undefined.

Data came from immunoSEQ multiplex PCR; TCRdb stores just in-frame clones and leaves some out. The sample consists of about 47,000 clones, roughly 91% of them appearing once. This sample's time point: newly diagnosed, previously untreated cHL patient sample. Concerning this clone itself: The antigen is not known.

Specimen: peripheral blood mononuclear cells (PBMCs). The TCR sequence derives from a human donor with classical Hodgkin lymphoma.

The CDR3 nucleotides read TGTGCCAGCAGCTTACGGCTAGCGGGGGACTCGAACACCGGGGAGCTGTTTTTT. This translates into CASSLRLAGDSNTGELFF. The chain couples TRBV7-3 to TRBJ2-2; 10 bases are a match to TRBD2. This CDR3 contains 18 residues. With V trimmed by 2 bases and J by 0 bases, 6 bases remained unmatched. Per germline, CDR1 SGHTA and CDR2 FQGTGA.